This TCR beta chain was captured by sequencing in a study of post-analysis software for immune sequencing data. Study context: Disease trajectories encompassed relapsing-remitting, secondary progressive and progressive-relapsing multiple sclerosis.

As to this clonotype: Its antigen remains unidentified.

Researchers reported that TCR beta cDNA libraries carried unique molecular identifiers. When about 0.85 to 11 million T cells were used, they gave hundreds of thousands of cDNA molecules. TCRdb reanalysed the PCR reads using MiXCR and keeps one entry per CDR3 protein. The sample shows about 430,000 distinct CDR3 sequences, more than 30% of them seen only once. Study-wide results and caveats: Significantly lower normalized Chao1 diversity was seen in multiple sclerosis patients than in controls. Batch-matched samples strongly co-clustered by F measure.

The sample taken for sequencing was blood. The origin of this receptor is a girl aged 2 to 9 with multiple sclerosis.

The CDR3 region has the DNA TGTGCCACCCTACTCTCCGGGACAGGGAGGTTAACAGATACGCAGTATTTT. This encodes CATLLSGTGRLTDTQYF. The chain is built from TRBV28 and TRBJ2-3, with TRBD1 matching over 9 bases. CDR1 and CDR2 (germline): MDHEN, SYDVKM. The junction had 17 bases not matched to a gene; V was cut back by 10 bases and J by 3 bases. The CDR3 spans 17 residues.